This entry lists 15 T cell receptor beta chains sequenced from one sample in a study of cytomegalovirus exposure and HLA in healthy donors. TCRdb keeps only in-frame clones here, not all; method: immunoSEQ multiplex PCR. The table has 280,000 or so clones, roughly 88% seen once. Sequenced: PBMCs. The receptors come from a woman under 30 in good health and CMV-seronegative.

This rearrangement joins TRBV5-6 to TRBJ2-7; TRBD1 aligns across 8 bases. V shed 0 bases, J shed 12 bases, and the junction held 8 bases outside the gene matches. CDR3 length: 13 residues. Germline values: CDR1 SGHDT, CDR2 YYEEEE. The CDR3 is CASSLATGGDTYF. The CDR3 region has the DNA TGTGCCAGCAGCTTGGCTACAGGGGGAGATACGTACTTC. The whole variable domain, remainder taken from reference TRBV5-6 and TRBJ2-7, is DAGVTQSPTHLIKTRGQQVTLRCSPKSGHDTVSWYQQALGQGPQFIFQYYEEEERQRGNFPDRFSGHQFPNYSSELNVNALLLGDSALYLCASSLATGGDTYFGPGTRLTVT.

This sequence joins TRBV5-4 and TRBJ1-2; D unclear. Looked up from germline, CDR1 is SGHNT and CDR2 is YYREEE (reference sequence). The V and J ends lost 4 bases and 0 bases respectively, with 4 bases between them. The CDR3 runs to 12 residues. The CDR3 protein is CASSETNYGYTF. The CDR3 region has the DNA TGTGCCAGCAGCGAGACTAACTATGGCTACACCTTC.

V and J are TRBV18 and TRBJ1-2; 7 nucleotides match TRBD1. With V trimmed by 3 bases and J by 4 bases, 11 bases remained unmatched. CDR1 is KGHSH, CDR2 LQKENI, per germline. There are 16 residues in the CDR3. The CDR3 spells CASSPVDRRATYGYTF. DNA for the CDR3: TGTGCCAGCTCACCCGTGGACAGGAGGGCTACCTATGGCTACACCTTC.

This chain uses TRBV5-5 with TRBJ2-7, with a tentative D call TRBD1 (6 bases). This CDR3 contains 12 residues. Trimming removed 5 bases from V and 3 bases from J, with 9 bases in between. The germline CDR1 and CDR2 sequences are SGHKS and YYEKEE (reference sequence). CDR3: CASRGRGYEQYF. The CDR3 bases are TGTGCCAGCAGGGGCAGGGGCTACGAGCAGTACTTC.

The CDR3 loop reads CASSFGTSEYTQYF. DNA of the CDR3: TGTGCCAGCAGCTTTGGGACTAGCGAATATACGCAGTATTTT. The gene calls are TRBV5-4 and TRBJ2-3; 10 nucleotides agree with TRBD2. This CDR3 is built from 14 residues. Trimming cost V 2 bases and J 7 bases; bases outside gene matches: 4. The germline V gene encodes CDR1 SGHNT and CDR2 YYREEE (reference sequence).

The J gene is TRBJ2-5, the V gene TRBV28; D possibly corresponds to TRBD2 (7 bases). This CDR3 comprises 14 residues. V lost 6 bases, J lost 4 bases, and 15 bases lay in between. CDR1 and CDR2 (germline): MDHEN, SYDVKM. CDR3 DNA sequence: TGTGCCAGCAGGGCGGGGGCGGCCATAGAGACCCAGTACTTC. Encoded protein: CASRAGAAIETQYF.

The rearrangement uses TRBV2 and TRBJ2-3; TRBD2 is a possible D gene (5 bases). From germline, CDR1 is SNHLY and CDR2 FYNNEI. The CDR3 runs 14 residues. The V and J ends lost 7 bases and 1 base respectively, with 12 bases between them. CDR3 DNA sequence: TGTGCCAGCATGTTAGGGCGGGGCACAGATACGCAGTATTTT. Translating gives CASMLGRGTDTQYF.

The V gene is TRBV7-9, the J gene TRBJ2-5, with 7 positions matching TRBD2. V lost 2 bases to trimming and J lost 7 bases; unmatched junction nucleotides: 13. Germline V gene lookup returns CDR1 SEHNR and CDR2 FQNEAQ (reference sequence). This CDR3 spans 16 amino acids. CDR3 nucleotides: TGTGCCAGCAGCTTACCGGACGGCGGGAGTAGTGGGACCCAGTACTTC. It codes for CASSLPDGGSSGTQYF.

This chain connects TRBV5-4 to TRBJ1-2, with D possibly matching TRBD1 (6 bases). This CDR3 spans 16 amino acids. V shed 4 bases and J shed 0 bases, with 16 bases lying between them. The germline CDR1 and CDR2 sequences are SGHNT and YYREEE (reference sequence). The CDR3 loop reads CASSGTPGATNYGYTF. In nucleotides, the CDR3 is TGTGCCAGCAGCGGTACGCCAGGGGCTACTAACTATGGCTACACCTTC.

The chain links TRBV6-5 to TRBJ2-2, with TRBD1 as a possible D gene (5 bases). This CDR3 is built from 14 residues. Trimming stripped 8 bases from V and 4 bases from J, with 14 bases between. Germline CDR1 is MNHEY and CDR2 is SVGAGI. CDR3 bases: TGTGCCAGCGATGCCAGGGTCGGCACCGGGGAGCTGTTTTTT. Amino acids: CASDARVGTGELFF.

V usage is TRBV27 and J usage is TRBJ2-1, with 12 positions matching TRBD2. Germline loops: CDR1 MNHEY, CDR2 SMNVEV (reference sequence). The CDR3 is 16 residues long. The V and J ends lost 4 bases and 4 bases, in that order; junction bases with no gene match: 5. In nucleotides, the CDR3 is TGTGCCAGCAGTTCCCTGGGGACTAGCGGGTACAATGAGCAGTTCTTC. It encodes CASSSLGTSGYNEQFF.

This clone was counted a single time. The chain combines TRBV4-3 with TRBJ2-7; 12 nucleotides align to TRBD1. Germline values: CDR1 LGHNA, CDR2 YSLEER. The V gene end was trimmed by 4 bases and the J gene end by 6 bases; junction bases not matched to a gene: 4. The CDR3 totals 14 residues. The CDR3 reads CASSLGQGAIEQYF. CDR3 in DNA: TGCGCCAGCAGCCTGGGACAGGGGGCGATCGAGCAGTACTTC.

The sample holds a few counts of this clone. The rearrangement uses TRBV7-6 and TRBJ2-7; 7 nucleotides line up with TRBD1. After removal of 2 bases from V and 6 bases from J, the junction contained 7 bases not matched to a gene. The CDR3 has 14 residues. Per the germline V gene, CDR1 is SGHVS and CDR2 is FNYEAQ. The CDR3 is CASSLSGGMREQYF. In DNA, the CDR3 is TGTGCCAGCAGCTTATCAGGGGGTATGCGCGAGCAGTACTTC.

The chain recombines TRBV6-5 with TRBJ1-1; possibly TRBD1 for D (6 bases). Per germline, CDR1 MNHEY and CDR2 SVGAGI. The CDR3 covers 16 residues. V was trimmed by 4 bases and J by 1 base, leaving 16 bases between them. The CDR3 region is CASSSNYRAGNTEAFF. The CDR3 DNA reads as TGTGCCAGCAGTTCAAATTACAGGGCTGGGAACACTGAAGCTTTCTTT.

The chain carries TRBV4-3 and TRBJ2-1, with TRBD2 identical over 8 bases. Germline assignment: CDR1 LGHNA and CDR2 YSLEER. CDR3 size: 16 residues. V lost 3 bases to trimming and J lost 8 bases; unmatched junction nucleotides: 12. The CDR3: CASSHLTRLAPDEQFF. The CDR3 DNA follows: TGCGCCAGCAGCCACCTAACTCGACTAGCGCCCGATGAGCAGTTCTTC.